The clone carrying this T cell receptor beta chain has a handful of counts. The sample originates from a study of T cell changes during pregnancy in multiple sclerosis. There are 16 residues in the CDR3. Trimming took 6 bases from V and 4 from J; bases not matched to a gene: 12. The germline gives CDR1 LNHDA, CDR2 SQIVND (reference sequence). Produced via immunoSEQ multiplex PCR; TCRdb's table is partial and in-frame only. The sample records around 30,000 clones, roughly 87% being singletons. Specimen: CD8+ T cells from peripheral blood mononuclear cells, collected in the first trimester of pregnancy. The sequence derives from a female donor with multiple sclerosis, enrolled in a pregnancy study. The V and J genes are TRBV19 and TRBJ1-1; 9 nucleotides line up with TRBD1. CDR3 DNA: TGTGCCAGTAGACAACGTACAGGGGGCATGCCCACTGAAGCTTTCTTT. Encoded protein: CASRQRTGGMPTEAFF.